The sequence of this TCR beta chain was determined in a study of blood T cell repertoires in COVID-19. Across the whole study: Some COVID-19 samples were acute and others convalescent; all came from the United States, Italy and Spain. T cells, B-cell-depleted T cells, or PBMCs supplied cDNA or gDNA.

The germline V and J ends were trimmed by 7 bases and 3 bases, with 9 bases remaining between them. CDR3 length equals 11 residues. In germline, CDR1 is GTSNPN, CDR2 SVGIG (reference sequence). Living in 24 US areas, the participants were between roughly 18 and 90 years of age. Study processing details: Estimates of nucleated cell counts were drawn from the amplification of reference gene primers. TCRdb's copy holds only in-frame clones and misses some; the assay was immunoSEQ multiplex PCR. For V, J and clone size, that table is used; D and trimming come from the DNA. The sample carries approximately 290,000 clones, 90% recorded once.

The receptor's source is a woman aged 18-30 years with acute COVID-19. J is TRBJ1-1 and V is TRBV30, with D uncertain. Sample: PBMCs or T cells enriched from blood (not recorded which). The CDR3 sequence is CAFVLYTEAFF. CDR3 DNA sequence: TGTGCCTTCGTTCTCTACACTGAAGCTTTCTTT. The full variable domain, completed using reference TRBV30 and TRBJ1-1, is SQTIHQWPATLVQPVGSPLSLECTVEGTSNPNLYWYRQAAGRGLQLLFYSVGIGQISSEVPQNLSASRPQDRQFILSSKKLLLSDSGFYLCAFVLYTEAFFGQGTRLTVV.